Presented here are 29 T cell receptor beta chains from one specimen sequenced in a study of OX40 agonist ivuxolimab in advanced cancers. The assay was immunoSEQ multiplex PCR, and TCRdb's table has in-frame clones only and misses some. In the table there are some 140,000 clones, roughly 91% of which are singletons. Sequenced here: CD4+ or CD8+ T cells sorted from blood, sampled in a trial of the OX40 agonist ivuxolimab. The source of these receptors is an adult with an advanced solid tumor such as melanoma, head and neck, liver or kidney cancer.

The chain combines TRBV5-1 with TRBJ1-4; D is undetermined. V lost 4 bases to trimming and J lost 4 bases, with 17 bases between them. The CDR3 spans 16 residues. CDR1 and CDR2 from the germline V gene are SGHRS and YFSETQ. The CDR3 nucleotides are TGCGCCAGCAGCGATAACTTCCAGAGGGATAATGAAAAACTGTTTTTT. Translation gives CASSDNFQRDNEKLFF.

This chain links TRBV7-2 with TRBJ2-7; 8 nucleotides line up with TRBD2. The CDR3 loop spans 16 amino acids. Per germline, CDR1 SGHTA and CDR2 FQGNSA. Trimming removed 3 bases from V and 7 bases from J; junction bases left unmatched: 14. The CDR3 nucleotides are TGTGCCAGCAGCTTCCGCCTAGCGGGCCGAGTAGGGGAGCAGTACTTC. Protein: CASSFRLAGRVGEQYF.

The rearrangement joins TRBV7-2 to TRBJ1-2; D gene ambiguous. Germline V CDR1 and CDR2: SGHTA, FQGNSA. The length of the CDR3 is 15 residues. V shed 6 bases and J shed 3 bases, with 17 bases lying between them. Here the CDR3 reads CASSLRLEGDYGYTF. CDR3 nucleotide sequence: TGTGCCAGCAGTCTACGTCTAGAGGGAGACTATGGCTACACCTTC.

CDR3 in DNA: TGTGCCAGCAGGGGCGGGGGGGACACTGAAGCTTTCTTT. This encodes CASRGGGDTEAFF. This chain connects TRBV25-1 to TRBJ1-1, with D possibly TRBD1 on 5 matching bases. V lost 6 bases to trimming and J lost 3 bases, with 11 bases between them. Germline values: CDR1 MGHDK, CDR2 SYGVNS. The CDR3 runs to 13 residues. Together with reference TRBV25-1 and TRBJ1-1, the CDR3 gives the full variable domain: EADIYQTPRYLVIGTGKKITLECSQTMGHDKMYWYQQDPGMELHLIHYSYGVNSTEKGDLSSESTVSRIRTEHFPLTLESARPSHTSQYLCASRGGGDTEAFFGQGTRLTVV.

The chain carries TRBV7-2 and TRBJ1-2; 9 bases are shared with TRBD1. V was clipped by 5 bases and J by 4 bases; unmatched bases: 5. There are 14 residues in the CDR3. Germline CDR1 reads SGHTA; CDR2 reads FQGNSA. CDR3 bases: TGTGCCAGCAGCAGGACAGGGGAGGGCTATGGCTACACCTTC. Protein sequence: CASSRTGEGYGYTF.

CDR3 sequence reads: CASSPRQGGTTEAFF. In DNA, the CDR3 is TGTGCCAGCTCACCTCGACAGGGTGGGACCACTGAAGCTTTCTTT. The J gene is TRBJ1-1, the V gene TRBV18; 7 bases match TRBD1. CDR1 and CDR2 (germline): KGHSH, LQKENI. The V and J ends lost 3 bases and 4 bases, in that order; junction bases with no gene match: 8. CDR3 length: 15 residues.

The V call is TRBV10-1, the J call TRBJ2-3, with D possibly TRBD1 on 6 matching bases. CDR1 and CDR2 (germline): WNHNN, SYGVQD (reference sequence). The CDR3 loop spans 13 amino acids. V was cut by 2 bases and J by 4 bases, with 7 bases left in between. Here the CDR3 reads CASSEGGADTQYF. CDR3 nucleotide sequence: TGCGCCAGCAGTGAGGGGGGCGCAGATACGCAGTATTTT.

V usage is TRBV5-1 and J usage is TRBJ2-3; D not certain. V dropped 4 bases and J dropped 7 bases, with 13 bases sitting between them. Germline V gene sequence: CDR1 SGHRS, CDR2 YFSETQ. The CDR3 is made up of 13 amino acids. CDR3 in DNA: TGCGCCAGCAGCCTTGGGCTCCCCTATACGCAGTATTTT. It specifies CASSLGLPYTQYF.

The chain links TRBV7-2 to TRBJ1-1; D remains ambiguous. CDR3 size: 14 residues. The germline CDR1 and CDR2 sequences are SGHTA and FQGNSA. V dropped 5 bases and J dropped 0 bases, with 10 bases sitting between them. CDR3 residues: CASSLGRVNTEAFF. The CDR3 coding sequence is TGTGCCAGCAGCCTCGGGCGGGTGAACACTGAAGCTTTCTTT.

V and J are TRBV19 and TRBJ1-1; 7 nucleotides agree with TRBD1. Germline V CDR1 and CDR2: LNHDA, SQIVND (reference sequence). CDR3 length equals 12 residues. The J segment lost 9 bases and the V segment lost 5 bases, leaving 6 bases of the junction unmatched. The CDR3 here is CASSLRGGQAFF. For the CDR3, the DNA is TGTGCCAGTAGTCTCAGGGGGGGGCAAGCTTTCTTT.

The CDR3 loop is CASSEAGGTDTQYF. The CDR3 bases are TGTGCCAGCAGTGAAGCGGGGGGCACAGATACGCAGTATTTT. V and J are TRBV6-1 and TRBJ2-3; D possibly uses TRBD1 or TRBD2 (5 bases each). The V end was cut by 0 bases, the J end by 1 base, with 5 bases between. The CDR3 spans 14 residues. CDR1 is MNHNS and CDR2 is SASEGT in the germline V gene.

The CDR3 coding sequence is TGTGCCAGCAGCCCACCCGGGGGGTCCTACAATGAGCAGTTCTTC. Its translation is CASSPPGGSYNEQFF. The chain joins TRBV7-2 to TRBJ2-1; 7 positions agree with TRBD2. J was trimmed by 1 base and V by 5 bases; bases with no gene match: 5. The CDR3 is 15 amino acids. CDR1 is SGHTA and CDR2 is FQGNSA in the germline V gene.

The chain employs TRBV29-1 and TRBJ2-5; TRBD2 agrees at 7 bases. The CDR3 sequence is 14 residues long. V was clipped by 6 bases and J by 1 base; unmatched bases: 8. The germline V gene encodes CDR1 SQVTM and CDR2 ANQGSEA. Here the CDR3 DNA reads TGCAGCGTAATTCCGACTAGCAGCCAAGAGACCCAGTACTTC. Residues: CSVIPTSSQETQYF. The full variable domain, its missing parts supplied by reference TRBV29-1 and TRBJ2-5, is SAVISQKPSRDICQRGTSLTIQCQVDSQVTMMFWYRQQPGQSLTLIATANQGSEATYESGFVIDKFPISRPNLTFSTLTVSNMSPEDSSIYLCSVIPTSSQETQYFGPGTRLLVL.

The V and J genes are TRBV9 and TRBJ2-3; TRBD2 is a possible D gene (5 bases). Germline CDR1 SGDLS, CDR2 YYNGEE. The CDR3 spans 16 residues. V was shortened by 3 bases and J by 0 bases, with 14 bases between the two germline ends. The CDR3 reads CASSERFRTSTDTQYF. The CDR3 bases are TGTGCCAGCAGCGAGAGGTTCAGGACTAGCACAGATACGCAGTATTTT.

V and J are TRBV29-1 and TRBJ2-3; tentative D call: TRBD1 (6 bases). The CDR3 runs to 15 residues. CDR1 and CDR2 from the germline V gene are SQVTM and ANQGSEA. The V end lost 7 bases, the J end lost 6 bases, and 23 bases lay between the germline ends. CDR3 in DNA: TGCAGCGCCCATTGGGGGCAGAGAGGCAAGGATACGCAGTATTTT. It yields the protein CSAHWGQRGKDTQYF.

This rearrangement joins TRBV7-2 to TRBJ1-1, with D unresolved. Germline V gene lookup returns CDR1 SGHTA and CDR2 FQGNSA. The CDR3 is 15 amino acids. V was clipped by 5 bases and J by 1 base, with 14 bases between them. This chain's CDR3 is CASSGPGRANTEAFF. The CDR3 coding sequence is TGTGCCAGCAGCGGCCCGGGTCGAGCGAACACTGAAGCTTTCTTT.

This chain connects TRBV28 to TRBJ2-2, with D maybe TRBD1 (7 bases). V was cut by 2 bases and J by 4 bases, with 11 bases left in between. The CDR3 runs 15 residues. Per the germline V gene, CDR1 is MDHEN and CDR2 is SYDVKM. CDR3 DNA sequence: TGTGCCAGCAGTTTACCAGGGGGGACCACCGGGGAGCTGTTTTTT. It codes for CASSLPGGTTGELFF. The full variable domain, with the rest looked up from reference TRBV28 and TRBJ2-2, is DVKVTQSSRYLVKRTGEKVFLECVQDMDHENMFWYRQDPGLGLRLIYFSYDVKMKEKGDIPEGYSVSREKKERFSLILESASTNQTSMYLCASSLPGGTTGELFFGEGSRLTVL.

The chain links TRBV4-1 to TRBJ2-4; tentatively, D is TRBD2 (6 bases). Trimming cost V 7 bases and J 5 bases, with 15 bases left between them. Germline V gene lookup returns CDR1 MGHRA and CDR2 YSYEKL. CDR3 length equals 14 residues. The CDR3 here is CASTNAPGENIQYF. In DNA form, the CDR3 reads TGCGCCAGCACCAACGCTCCGGGAGAAAACATTCAGTACTTC.

The V call is TRBV11-3, the J call TRBJ1-1, with D maybe TRBD1 (5 bases). The CDR3 contains 14 residues. The germline V gene encodes CDR1 SGHNT and CDR2 YENEEA. Trimming removed 6 bases from V and 1 base from J, with 12 bases in between. CDR3 nucleotides: TGTGCCAGCAGACTGGGGGGAGCGAACACTGAAGCTTTCTTT. Residues: CASRLGGANTEAFF.

This chain uses TRBV28 with TRBJ2-1, with 7 bases that match TRBD2. CDR3 length: 13 residues. With V trimmed by 11 bases and J by 6 bases, 10 bases remained unmatched. Germline V gives CDR1 MDHEN, CDR2 SYDVKM. CDR3 nucleotide sequence: TGTGCCTCTGCTGGGGCTAGCGGCAATGAGCAGTTCTTC. It encodes CASAGASGNEQFF.

The V call is TRBV5-6, the J call TRBJ2-3; D uncertain. Germline loops: CDR1 SGHDT, CDR2 YYEEEE. The CDR3 loop spans 14 amino acids. Trimming stripped 2 bases from V and 0 bases from J, with 7 bases between. The CDR3 sequence is CASSFLGSTDTQYF. In DNA form, the CDR3 reads TGTGCCAGCAGCTTTCTGGGAAGCACAGATACGCAGTATTTT.

This chain uses TRBV18 with TRBJ2-3; D tentatively reads TRBD1 or TRBD2 (5 bases each). Germline V gene data show CDR1 as KGHSH and CDR2 as LQKENI. The CDR3 sequence is 15 residues long. V was pared by 5 bases and J by 2 bases, with 14 bases between. CDR3 sequence (DNA): TGTGCCAGCTCAACGGGGCGCCCCATCACAGATACGCAGTATTTT. It specifies CASSTGRPITDTQYF.

This clone was recorded only once. The chain has TRBV7-9 and TRBJ2-7, with D hard to call. This CDR3 has 12 amino acids. Trimming took 9 bases from V and 0 from J, leaving 9 bases between them. Germline CDR1 SEHNR, CDR2 FQNEAQ (reference sequence). The CDR3 DNA reads TGTGCCAGTGGACGGTCCTCCTACGAGCAGTACTTC. Its protein is CASGRSSYEQYF.

This clone was observed once. The chain joins TRBV5-1 to TRBJ2-3, with TRBD2 identical over 7 bases. CDR1 is SGHRS, CDR2 YFSETQ, per germline. Trimming at V came to 5 bases and at J to 2 bases, leaving 11 bases not matched to a gene. CDR3 length: 16 amino acids. CDR3 sequence reads: CASRPAASGYTDTQYF. The CDR3 DNA follows: TGCGCCAGCAGGCCCGCGGCTAGCGGTTACACAGATACGCAGTATTTT.

V gene TRBV25-1 combines with J gene TRBJ1-5, with D maybe TRBD1 (5 bases). The V end lost 3 bases, the J end lost 9 bases, and 18 bases lay between the germline ends. The CDR3 is 15 residues long. CDR1 is MGHDK, CDR2 SYGVNS, per germline. The CDR3 protein is CASSDPNDGDGPQHF. Written as DNA, the CDR3 is TGTGCCAGCAGTGACCCCAACGACGGGGACGGGCCCCAGCATTTT.

V gene TRBV7-3 combines with J gene TRBJ1-1, with D perhaps TRBD1 (6 bases). The CDR3 is 14 amino acids. The germline V and J ends were trimmed by 1 base and 1 base, with 7 bases remaining between them. Germline V gene data show CDR1 as SGHTA and CDR2 as FQGTGA. CDR3 region: CASSLKGGNTEAFF. In nucleotides, the CDR3 is TGTGCCAGCAGCTTAAAGGGGGGGAACACTGAAGCTTTCTTT.

The rearrangement joins TRBV7-2 to TRBJ2-5; D is possibly TRBD1 (6 bases). CDR3 size: 14 residues. Germline values: CDR1 SGHTA, CDR2 FQGNSA. The V end was cut by 1 base, the J end by 6 bases, with 12 bases between. This CDR3 reads CASSLGRTVQTQYF. The CDR3 bases are TGTGCCAGCAGCTTAGGGCGGACAGTACAGACCCAGTACTTC.

The chain is built from TRBV11-2 and TRBJ1-3, with unresolved D. Trimming left V 0 bases short and J 0 bases short, with 6 bases between. This CDR3 contains 15 residues. Germline lookup yields CDR1 SGHAT and CDR2 FQNNGV. CDR3 coding DNA: TGTGCCAGCAGCTTAGATCGGGTCTCTGGAAACACCATATATTTT. This sequence encodes CASSLDRVSGNTIYF.

This chain connects TRBV5-1 to TRBJ1-4; the match to TRBD1 covers 8 bases. J was trimmed by 3 bases and V by 0 bases; bases with no gene match: 4. This CDR3 comprises 16 residues. In germline, CDR1 is SGHRS, CDR2 YFSETQ. The CDR3 protein is CASSLGQGAANEKLFF. In DNA, the CDR3 is TGCGCCAGCAGCTTGGGCCAGGGGGCGGCTAATGAAAAACTGTTTTTT.